This T cell receptor beta chain is from a study of cytomegalovirus exposure and HLA in healthy donors. The PCR used 60 Vbeta and 13 Jbeta primers. The protocol was immunoSEQ multiplex PCR, while the TCRdb copy is restricted to in-frame clones and leaves out a portion. The table has approximately 120,000 clones, more than 80% seen once; the top ten hold 6% to 8%. General study findings and limits: As a later analysis showed, a missense DCLRE1C variant was linked to trimming of TCR beta V- and J-genes. The study found most TCR sequences rare, yet found some public TCRs in many donors. TCR beta V segments were, for the most part, productive about 87% or about 30% of the time in an earlier analysis.

About this clone: Its specificity is not known.

The donors gave bone marrow, and they were healthy. The CDR3 has 13 amino acids. V was shortened by 2 bases and J by 8 bases, with 10 bases between the two germline ends. Per the germline V gene, CDR1 is MNHEY and CDR2 is SVGAGI. The chain joins TRBV6-5 to TRBJ2-1; a possible D gene is TRBD1 (5 bases). The origin of this receptor is a woman under 40 in good health and CMV-seropositive. Material for sequencing was PBMCs. The CDR3 region has the DNA TGTGCCAGCAGTTACCGTCAGGGCTATGAGCAGTTCTTC. It specifies CASSYRQGYEQFF.